Presented here are 21 T cell receptor beta chains from one specimen sequenced in a study of Ad26.COV2.S vaccination and SARS-CoV-2 variants. Treatment specified: around 19 received Ad26.COV2.S at low or high dose, single or two shots; several received placebo; per-sample allocation not given. It was on day 63 after the first vaccine or placebo injection that samples were taken. The protocol was immunoSEQ multiplex PCR, while the TCRdb copy is restricted to in-frame clones and leaves out a portion. In the table there are 300,000 to 400,000 clones, roughly 84% of which are singletons. The sample here was peripheral blood, taken in a trial of Ad26.COV2.S vaccine versus placebo. Receptor source: a person aged 18 to 59 who received the Ad26.COV2.S COVID-19 vaccine or a placebo.

This clone has only a few counts. The chain employs TRBV7-8 and TRBJ1-1; 9 positions match TRBD1. Per the germline V gene, CDR1 is SGHVS and CDR2 is FQNEAQ. The CDR3 covers 14 residues. The junction had 9 bases not matched to a gene; V was cut back by 5 bases and J by 8 bases. As DNA, the CDR3 is TGTGCCAGCAGCCTGGACAGGGGACGGGGGGAAGCTTTCTTT. Protein: CASSLDRGRGEAFF.

This chain joins TRBV2 and TRBJ1-4; no definite D call. V was clipped by 7 bases and J by 0 bases, with 9 bases between them. Per the germline V gene, CDR1 is SNHLY and CDR2 is FYNNEI. The CDR3 has 14 residues. The CDR3 is CASKRTATNEKLFF. DNA of the CDR3: TGTGCCAGCAAAAGAACTGCAACTAATGAAAAACTGTTTTTT.

The chain joins TRBV6-1 to TRBJ2-7; TRBD1 or TRBD2 may be the D gene (5 bases each). Germline V gene lookup returns CDR1 MNHNS and CDR2 SASEGT. Between the trimmed V and J ends, which lost 3 bases and 0 bases, there was a span of 12 bases. This CDR3 has 15 amino acids. DNA of the CDR3: TGTGCCAGCAGTGACGGGGCAGGCGCCTCCTACGAGCAGTACTTC. Translation gives CASSDGAGASYEQYF.

The chain joins TRBV6-1 to TRBJ1-5; D is unclear. Germline V CDR1 and CDR2: MNHNS, SASEGT. Between the trimmed V and J ends, which lost 2 bases and 5 bases, there was a span of 10 bases. There are 14 residues in the CDR3. The CDR3 DNA sequence: TGTGCCAGCAGTGAACTCTCGACGGATCAGCCCCAGCATTTT. Amino acid sequence: CASSELSTDQPQHF.

The chain carries TRBV7-9 and TRBJ2-1, with a possible D match to TRBD1 (5 bases). The CDR3 is made up of 14 amino acids. Looked up from germline, CDR1 is SEHNR and CDR2 is FQNEAQ (reference sequence). V gave up 4 bases and J gave up 2 bases, with 9 bases separating them. The CDR3 is CASSWGSTYNEQFF. For the CDR3, the DNA is TGTGCCAGCAGCTGGGGCAGTACCTACAATGAGCAGTTCTTC. The full variable domain, with the rest looked up from reference TRBV7-9 and TRBJ2-1, is DTGVSQNPRHKITKRGQNVTFRCDPISEHNRLYWYRQTLGQGPEFLTYFQNEAQLEKSRLLSDRFSAERPKGSFSTLEIQRTEQGDSAMYLCASSWGSTYNEQFFGPGTRLTVL.

The J gene is TRBJ2-1, the V gene TRBV3-1 (or the pseudogene TRBV3-2); 14 bases align to TRBD2. The V gene end was trimmed by 4 bases and the J gene end by 7 bases; junction bases not matched to a gene: 6. CDR3 length: 16 amino acids. Per the germline V gene, CDR1 is LGHDT and CDR2 is YNNKEL (reference sequence). CDR3 residues: CASSPGTSGGSNEQFF. The CDR3 nucleotides read TGTGCCAGCAGCCCAGGGACTAGCGGGGGATCGAATGAGCAGTTCTTC.

This sequence joins TRBV5-1 and TRBJ1-1; maybe TRBD1 (6 bases). The ends were cut back, 5 bases at V and 7 bases at J, with 9 bases in the middle. The CDR3 runs to 11 residues. Germline V gene data show CDR1 as SGHRS and CDR2 as YFSETQ. The CDR3 nucleotides are TGCGCCAGCAGTCAAGGGGGTGAAGCTTTCTTT. It codes for CASSQGGEAFF.

V is TRBV7-9 and J is TRBJ1-1; 7 nucleotides align to TRBD1. V gave up 2 bases and J gave up 6 bases; unmatched junction bases: 9. From germline, CDR1 is SEHNR and CDR2 FQNEAQ (reference sequence). The CDR3 length is 15 residues. CDR3 coding DNA: TGTGCCAGCAGCTTACTGTCGGCTCAGGGGGCTGAAGCTTTCTTT. It yields the protein CASSLLSAQGAEAFF.

The chain carries TRBV3-1 (or the pseudogene TRBV3-2) and TRBJ2-1; TRBD1 aligns across 9 bases. The germline V gene encodes CDR1 LGHDT and CDR2 YNNKEL (reference sequence). V lost 0 bases, J lost 1 base, and 4 bases stayed unmatched. The CDR3 has 17 residues. CDR3 in amino acids: CASSQELDRGSYNEQFF. The DNA for the CDR3 is TGTGCCAGCAGCCAAGAGTTGGACAGGGGTTCCTACAATGAGCAGTTCTTC.

The V gene is TRBV7-3, the J gene TRBJ1-6; a weak D match, TRBD1 (5 bases). Per germline, CDR1 SGHTA and CDR2 FQGTGA. Trimming removed 4 bases from V and 8 bases from J, with 15 bases in between. The CDR3 has 15 amino acids. CDR3: CASSSGAGRDSPLHF. CDR3 coding DNA: TGTGCCAGCAGCTCCGGGGCAGGGAGGGATTCACCCCTCCACTTT.

The chain has TRBV7-2 and TRBJ2-4; D is possibly TRBD2 (6 bases). The CDR3 spans 17 residues. The V gene's germline CDR1 is SGHTA and CDR2 FQGNSA. V was clipped by 5 bases and J by 4 bases, with 21 bases between them. CDR3 protein: CASSPTGASYFKNIQYF. Written as DNA, the CDR3 is TGTGCCAGCAGCCCAACGGGAGCCTCCTATTTTAAAAACATTCAGTACTTC.

This chain connects TRBV19 to TRBJ1-5; D not resolved. The V and J ends lost 1 base and 0 bases respectively, with 10 bases between them. This CDR3 has 16 amino acids. Germline values: CDR1 LNHDA, CDR2 SQIVND (reference sequence). This chain's CDR3 is CASSIAEEDSNQPQHF. The CDR3 DNA is TGTGCCAGTAGTATAGCGGAGGAGGATAGCAATCAGCCCCAGCATTTT.

The gene calls are TRBV6-5 and TRBJ1-1; D uncertain. The ends were cut back, 0 bases at V and 0 bases at J, with 5 bases in the middle. CDR3 length: 14 amino acids. The germline gives CDR1 MNHEY, CDR2 SVGAGI. CDR3 loop: CASSYSQMNTEAFF. CDR3 bases: TGTGCCAGCAGTTACTCCCAGATGAACACTGAAGCTTTCTTT.

The chain combines TRBV27 with TRBJ2-5; tentatively, D is TRBD1 or TRBD2 (6 bases each). Trimming stripped 8 bases from V and 3 bases from J, with 19 bases between. Germline CDR1 is MNHEY and CDR2 is SMNVEV (reference sequence). The CDR3 is 15 residues long. CDR3 sequence: CASSRGRFGEETQYF. CDR3 nucleotides: TGTGCCAGCTCCCGGGGGCGCTTTGGCGAAGAGACCCAGTACTTC.

V is TRBV5-4 and J is TRBJ1-2, with a tentative D call TRBD1 (6 bases). Germline assignment: CDR1 SGHNT and CDR2 YYREEE (reference sequence). Trimming took 4 bases from V and 4 from J, leaving 14 bases between them. The CDR3 extends over 14 amino acids. CDR3 bases: TGTGCCAGCAGCGATTTCCGGGGGCTCTATGGCTACACCTTC. Translating it yields CASSDFRGLYGYTF. Looking up the rest from reference TRBV5-4 and TRBJ1-2 gives the full variable domain: ETGVTQSPTHLIKTRGQQVTLRCSSQSGHNTVSWYQQALGQGPQFIFQYYREEENGRGNFPPRFSGLQFPNYSSELNVNALELDDSALYLCASSDFRGLYGYTFGSGTRLTVV.

The CDR3: CACEDPPSIGYTF. The CDR3 nucleotides are TGTGCCTGCGAGGATCCCCCCTCTATTGGCTACACCTTC. The chain uses TRBV2 and TRBJ1-2; D is unresolved. Trimming took 11 bases from V and 7 from J, leaving 20 bases between them. Germline V gene lookup returns CDR1 SNHLY and CDR2 FYNNEI. This CDR3 region has 13 residues.

This clone has only one observation. The chain has TRBV9 and TRBJ2-7, with 12 bases aligning to TRBD1. Germline V gene sequence: CDR1 SGDLS, CDR2 YYNGEE. This CDR3 contains 14 residues. The V segment lost 4 bases and the J segment 6 bases; nucleotides outside the gene matches: 5. CDR3 amino acids: CASSPGQGAAEQYF. The DNA of the CDR3 is TGTGCCAGCAGCCCGGGACAGGGGGCCGCCGAGCAGTACTTC. The full variable domain, in which reference TRBV9 and TRBJ2-7 provide the parts outside the CDR3, is DSGVTQTPKHLITATGQRVTLRCSPRSGDLSVYWYQQSLDQGLQFLIQYYNGEERAKGNILERFSAQQFPDLHSELNLSSLELGDSALYFCASSPGQGAAEQYFGPGTRLTVT.

The V call is TRBV25-1, the J call TRBJ2-7; unclear D gene. Per the germline V gene, CDR1 is MGHDK and CDR2 is SYGVNS. This CDR3 has 14 residues. Trimming left V 1 base short and J 6 bases short, with 13 bases between. CDR3 amino acids: CASSEWGTLGEQYF. CDR3 bases: TGTGCCAGCAGTGAATGGGGAACATTGGGCGAGCAGTACTTC.

The J gene is TRBJ1-2, the V gene TRBV5-4; weak D call: TRBD1 (5 bases). Per the germline V gene, CDR1 is SGHNT and CDR2 is YYREEE (reference sequence). V was clipped by 0 bases and J by 8 bases, with 17 bases between them. CDR3 length: 15 amino acids. This CDR3 reads CASSLVSGTAVGYTF. CDR3 bases: TGTGCCAGCAGCTTGGTATCAGGGACCGCGGTAGGCTACACCTTC.

CDR3 coding DNA: TGTGCCAGCAGTTACGATAGCGGGGGCCCCATCCAAATCTCCTACAATGAGCAGTTCTTC. Its translation: CASSYDSGGPIQISYNEQFF. The chain combines TRBV6-2 or TRBV6-3 with TRBJ2-1; 9 positions agree with TRBD2. V trimming: 2 bases; J trimming: 0 bases; junction bases outside the gene matches: 14. The CDR3 contains 20 residues. CDR1 is MNHEY and CDR2 is SVGEGT in the germline V gene.

The rearrangement joins TRBV18 to TRBJ2-3; 16 nucleotides agree with TRBD2. The CDR3 covers 19 residues. Germline lookup yields CDR1 KGHSH and CDR2 LQKENI. V shed 2 bases, J shed 5 bases, and the junction held 10 bases outside the gene matches. The CDR3 nucleotides are TGTGCCAGCTCACCAAAGCCGGGACTAGCGGGGGGGTTTGAAGATACGCAGTATTTT. Protein sequence: CASSPKPGLAGGFEDTQYF.